The T cell receptor (beta chain) under discussion was sequenced for a study of blood T cell repertoires in COVID-19. About the research overall: Whether acute or convalescent, the COVID-19 samples came from the United States, Italy and Spain. The analysed material was cDNA or gDNA that came from T cells, B-cell-depleted T cells, or PBMCs.

Seattle patients were enrolled while actively infected and followed longitudinally. Original processing methods: Counts of nucleated cells, estimated from reference gene primer amplification, were obtained. Measured with immunoSEQ multiplex PCR; TCRdb has only the in-frame clones, and not every one. The V and J calls and the clone size are those of that table, but D and trimming were determined from the DNA. Found here are a few hundred thousand clones, approximately 88% of them singletons; the top ten hold 9.5% to 13%. The origin of this receptor is a woman aged 70-85 years with COVID-19, enrolled during active disease. Sequenced input: peripheral blood.

The CDR3 DNA sequence: TGTGCCAGCAGCTTGAGAGGGAACACTCAGCCCCAGCATTTT. Protein sequence: CASSLRGNTQPQHF. The V and J genes are TRBV5-6 and TRBJ1-5; D not resolved. This CDR3 has 14 residues. Per germline, CDR1 SGHDT and CDR2 YYEEEE. The V gene lost 1 base and the J gene lost 6 bases, with 11 bases spanning the gap.